This TCR beta chain was sequenced in a study of T cell changes during pregnancy in multiple sclerosis. Assay: immunoSEQ multiplex PCR; the TCRdb copy retains only in-frame clones and omits some. The profile shows some 87,000 clones, 90% to 95% of them singletons. This clone appeared once. The V gene's germline CDR1 is LGHNA and CDR2 YNFKEQ. V lost 5 bases to trimming and J lost 2 bases, with 11 bases between them. CDR3 length equals 14 residues. The gene calls are TRBV4-2 and TRBJ2-3, with D possibly matching TRBD2 (6 bases). The sample here was peripheral blood, taken in the second trimester of pregnancy. This clonotype originated in a female donor with multiple sclerosis, enrolled in a pregnancy study. CDR3 coding DNA: TGTGCCAGCAGCTCCGTAGCGGCCACAGATACGCAGTATTTT. Its translation: CASSSVAATDTQYF.